This T cell receptor (beta chain) was identified in a study of early T cells in non-severe SARS-CoV-2 infection (dated by TCRdb to the early 2020s). For context, the study as a whole: Because TCR sequencing relied on bulk RNA taken from unsorted whole blood, pairing of alpha and beta chains was not possible. General study outcomes and caveats: VDJdb matching was skewed toward anti-spike CD8 responses, so virus-specific expansions were likely underestimated and private and CD4 specificities were missed.

The study was a case-control design nested within a healthcare worker cohort in London, UK, with weekly nasopharyngeal swab PCR tests and blood sampling. Between 23 and 31 March 2020, the week of the UK lockdown, healthcare workers were enrolled and then followed up weekly for as long as 16 weeks. To note about this clonotype: What this receptor recognizes is not known. Base qualities are not at hand, and no much larger clone is one base apart.

Library method: 5' RACE. The sequencer listed for this sample is NextSeq 500. To correct for sequencing error and PCR bias, the TCR library protocol tagged individual cDNA molecules with unique molecular identifiers. Both TCR alpha and beta chains were sequenced, and tight co-correlation was observed between alpha and beta sequence abundances in each sample. In the source study's methods: Decombinator V4 was used to annotate the V gene, J gene and CDR3 of the TCR sequences. Expanded TCRs were defined as changing significantly between any two time points under a Poisson model with p below 0.0001. TCR abundances were normalised to the total number of TCRs sequenced in each sample and reported as counts per million. TRAV1-2 paired with TRAJ12, TRAJ20 or TRAJ33 defined MAIT TCRs, while TRAV10 paired with TRAJ18 defined iNKT TCRs. VDJdb, accessed 1 November 2021, was searched for CMV, EBV and SARS-CoV-2 annotated TCRs, with TCRs annotated for multiple antigens excluded. TCRdb trimmed the raw reads at Q25, called clones with MiXCR and kept productive beta chains. When rows share a CDR3 protein, they turn into one entry using the most common DNA and genes. TCRdb, not the authors, supplied the V and J calls. Here the sample has 30,000 or so distinct CDR3 sequences; 4.5% to 5% occur a single time. In total, the top ten clones hold about 5.7% of the sample.

V ends up 0 bases short and J 3 bases short, with an unmatched junction base count of 4. The germline V gene encodes CDR1 SGHRS and CDR2 YFSETQ. From the cysteine through the phenylalanine, the CDR3 covers 16 amino acids. Only the CDR3 region is kept as DNA, spanning 48 bases read in frame from base 1. Recombination connected TRBV5-1 to TRBJ2-1; TRBD1 matches 9 bases in the middle. Sequencing input: whole blood. This receptor was taken from an adult who was a healthcare worker with PCR-confirmed SARS-CoV-2 infection or an uninfected control (not recorded which). The CDR3 is CASSLVVTGGYNEQFF. The DNA sequence is as follows: TGCGCCAGCAGCTTGGTAGTGACAGGGGGCTACAATGAGCAGTTCTTC.